This T cell receptor beta chain was identified in a study of blood T cell repertoires in COVID-19. Losses at the gene ends were 3 bases for V and 7 bases for J; bases not matched to a gene: 6. There are 14 residues in the CDR3. The germline V gene encodes CDR1 LNHDA and CDR2 SQIVND (reference sequence). Data came from immunoSEQ multiplex PCR; TCRdb stores just in-frame clones and leaves some out. Of hundreds of thousands of clones listed, roughly 87% are singletons. The sequencing input was peripheral blood. V and J are TRBV19 and TRBJ2-1; 7 nucleotides line up with TRBD2. This TCR was sampled from a woman younger than 45 with acute or convalescent COVID-19. The DNA for the CDR3 is TGTGCCAGTAGTATGGGAGGGCCTAGGAATGAGCAGTTCTTC. It is translated as CASSMGGPRNEQFF.